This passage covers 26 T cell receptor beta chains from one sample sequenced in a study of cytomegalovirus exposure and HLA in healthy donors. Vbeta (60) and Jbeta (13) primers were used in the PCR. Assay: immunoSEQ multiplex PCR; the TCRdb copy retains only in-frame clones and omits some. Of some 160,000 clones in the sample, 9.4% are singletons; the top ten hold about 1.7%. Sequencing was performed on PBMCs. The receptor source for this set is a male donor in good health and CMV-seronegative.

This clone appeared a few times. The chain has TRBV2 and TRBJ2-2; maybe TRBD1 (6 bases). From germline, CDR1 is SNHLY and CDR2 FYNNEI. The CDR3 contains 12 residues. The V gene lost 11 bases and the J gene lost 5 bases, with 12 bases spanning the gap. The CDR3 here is CAVQGTTGELFF. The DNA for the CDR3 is TGTGCCGTCCAGGGGACGACCGGGGAGCTGTTTTTT. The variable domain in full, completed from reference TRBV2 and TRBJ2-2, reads EPEVTQTPSHQVTQMGQEVILRCVPISNHLYFYWYRQILGQKVEFLVSFYNNEISEKSEIFDDQFSVERPDGSNFTLKIRSTKLEDSAMYFCAVQGTTGELFFGEGSRLTVL.

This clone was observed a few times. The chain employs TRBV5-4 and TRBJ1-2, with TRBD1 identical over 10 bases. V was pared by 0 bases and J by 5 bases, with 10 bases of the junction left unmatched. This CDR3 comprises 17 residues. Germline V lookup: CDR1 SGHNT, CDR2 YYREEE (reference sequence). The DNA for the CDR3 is TGTGCCAGCAGCTTGGGTAGACAGGGGGCAGAATGGTATGGCTACACCTTC. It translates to CASSLGRQGAEWYGYTF.

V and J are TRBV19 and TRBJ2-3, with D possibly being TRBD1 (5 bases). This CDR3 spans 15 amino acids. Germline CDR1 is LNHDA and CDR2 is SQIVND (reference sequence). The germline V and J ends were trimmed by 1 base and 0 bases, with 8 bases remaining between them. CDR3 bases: TGTGCCAGTAGTATAGGACAGTTGAGCACAGATACGCAGTATTTT. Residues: CASSIGQLSTDTQYF.

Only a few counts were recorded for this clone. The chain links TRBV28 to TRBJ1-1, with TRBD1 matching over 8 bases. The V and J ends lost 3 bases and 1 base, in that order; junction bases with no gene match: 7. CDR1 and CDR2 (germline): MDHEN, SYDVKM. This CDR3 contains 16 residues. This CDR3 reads CASSLVGDRTNTEAFF. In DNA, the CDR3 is TGTGCCAGCAGTTTGGTCGGGGACAGGACGAACACTGAAGCTTTCTTT.

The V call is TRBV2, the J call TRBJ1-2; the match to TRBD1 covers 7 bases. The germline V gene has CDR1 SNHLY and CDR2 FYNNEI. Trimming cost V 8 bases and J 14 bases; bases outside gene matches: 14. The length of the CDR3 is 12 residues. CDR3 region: CASQPGQFLKTF. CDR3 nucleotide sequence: TGTGCCAGCCAACCGGGACAGTTTTTGAAGACCTTC.

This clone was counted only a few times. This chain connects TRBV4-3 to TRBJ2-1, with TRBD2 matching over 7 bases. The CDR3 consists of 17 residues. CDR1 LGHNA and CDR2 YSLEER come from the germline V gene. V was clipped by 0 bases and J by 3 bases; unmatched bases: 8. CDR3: CASSQEGGSSGYNEQFF. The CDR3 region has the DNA TGCGCCAGCAGCCAAGAGGGGGGATCTAGCGGCTACAATGAGCAGTTCTTC.

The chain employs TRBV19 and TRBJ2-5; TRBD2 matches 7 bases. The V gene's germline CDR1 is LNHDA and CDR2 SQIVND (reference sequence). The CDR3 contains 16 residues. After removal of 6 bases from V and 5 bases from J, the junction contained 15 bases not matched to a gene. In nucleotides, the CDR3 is TGTGCCAGTAGCGTTACACTAGCGCGAGTGGGGGAGACCCAGTACTTC. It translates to CASSVTLARVGETQYF.

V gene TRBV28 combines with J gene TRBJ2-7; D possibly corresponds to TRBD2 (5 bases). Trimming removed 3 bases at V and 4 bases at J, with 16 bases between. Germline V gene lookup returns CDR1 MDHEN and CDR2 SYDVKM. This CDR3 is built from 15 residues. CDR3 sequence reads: CASSFWEKAQYEQYF. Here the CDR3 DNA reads TGTGCCAGCAGTTTTTGGGAGAAAGCCCAGTACGAGCAGTACTTC.

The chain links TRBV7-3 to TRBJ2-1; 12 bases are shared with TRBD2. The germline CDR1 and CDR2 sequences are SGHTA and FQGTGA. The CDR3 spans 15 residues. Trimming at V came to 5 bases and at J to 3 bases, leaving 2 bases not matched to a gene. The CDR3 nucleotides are TGTGCCAGCAGCCCGACTAGCGGGAGCTACAATGAGCAGTTCTTC. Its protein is CASSPTSGSYNEQFF. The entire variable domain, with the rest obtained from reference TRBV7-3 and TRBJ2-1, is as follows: GAGVSQTPSNKVTEKGKYVELRCDPISGHTALYWYRQSLGQGPEFLIYFQGTGAADDSGLPNDRFFAVRPEGSVSTLKIQRTERGDSAVYLCASSPTSGSYNEQFFGPGTRLTVL.

CDR3 residues: CASSLRQGRTSEQFF. The CDR3 DNA is TGTGCCAGCAGCTTGAGACAGGGAAGGACCAGTGAGCAGTTCTTC. This chain uses TRBV7-9 with TRBJ2-1; 7 positions match TRBD1. This CDR3 is built from 15 residues. Germline assignment: CDR1 SEHNR and CDR2 FQNEAQ (reference sequence). Germline trimming cut 3 bases from V and 9 bases from J; bases unmatched to any gene: 11.

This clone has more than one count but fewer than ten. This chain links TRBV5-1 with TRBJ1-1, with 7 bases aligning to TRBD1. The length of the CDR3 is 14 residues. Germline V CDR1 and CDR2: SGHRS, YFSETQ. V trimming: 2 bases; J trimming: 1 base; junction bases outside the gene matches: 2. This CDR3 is CASSFRTGNTEAFF. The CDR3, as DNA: TGCGCCAGCAGCTTCAGGACAGGGAACACTGAAGCTTTCTTT.

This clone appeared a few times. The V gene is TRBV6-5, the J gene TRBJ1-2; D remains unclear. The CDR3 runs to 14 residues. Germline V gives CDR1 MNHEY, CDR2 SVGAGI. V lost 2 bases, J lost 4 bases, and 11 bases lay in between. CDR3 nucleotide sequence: TGTGCCAGCAGTTACGGTCCGGGAATCTATGGCTACACCTTC. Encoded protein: CASSYGPGIYGYTF.

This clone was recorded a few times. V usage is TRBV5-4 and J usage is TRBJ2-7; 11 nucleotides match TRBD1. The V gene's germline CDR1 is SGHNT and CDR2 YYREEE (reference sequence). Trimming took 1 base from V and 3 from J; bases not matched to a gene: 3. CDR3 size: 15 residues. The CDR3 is CASSLSGTGGYEQYF. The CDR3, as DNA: TGTGCCAGCAGCTTGTCCGGGACAGGGGGCTACGAGCAGTACTTC.

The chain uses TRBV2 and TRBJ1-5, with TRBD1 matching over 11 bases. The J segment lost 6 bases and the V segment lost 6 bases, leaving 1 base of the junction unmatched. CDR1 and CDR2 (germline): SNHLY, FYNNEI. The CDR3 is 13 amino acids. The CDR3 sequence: CASRDRGRQPQHF. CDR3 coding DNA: TGTGCCAGCAGGGACAGGGGGCGTCAGCCCCAGCATTTT.

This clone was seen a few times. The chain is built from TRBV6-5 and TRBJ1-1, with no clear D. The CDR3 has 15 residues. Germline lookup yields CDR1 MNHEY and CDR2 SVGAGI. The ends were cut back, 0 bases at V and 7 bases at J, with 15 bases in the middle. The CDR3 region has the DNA TGTGCCAGCAGTTACTCTGGGTGGGCGGACTTTGAAGCTTTCTTT. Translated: CASSYSGWADFEAFF.

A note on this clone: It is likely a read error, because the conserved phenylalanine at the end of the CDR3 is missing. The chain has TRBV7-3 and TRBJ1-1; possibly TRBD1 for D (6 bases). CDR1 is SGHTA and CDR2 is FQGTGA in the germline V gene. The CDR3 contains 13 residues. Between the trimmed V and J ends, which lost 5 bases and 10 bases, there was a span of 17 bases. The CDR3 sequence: CASSQGPQGRAFL. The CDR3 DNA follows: TGTGCCAGCAGCCAAGGGCCGCAGGGGAGAGCTTTCCTT.

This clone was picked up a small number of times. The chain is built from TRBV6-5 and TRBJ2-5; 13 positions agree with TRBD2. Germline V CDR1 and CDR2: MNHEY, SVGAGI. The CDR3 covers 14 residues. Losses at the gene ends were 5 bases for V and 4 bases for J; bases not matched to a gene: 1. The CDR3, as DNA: TGTGCCAGCAGTCGGACTAGCGGGGGAGAGACCCAGTACTTC. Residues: CASSRTSGGETQYF.

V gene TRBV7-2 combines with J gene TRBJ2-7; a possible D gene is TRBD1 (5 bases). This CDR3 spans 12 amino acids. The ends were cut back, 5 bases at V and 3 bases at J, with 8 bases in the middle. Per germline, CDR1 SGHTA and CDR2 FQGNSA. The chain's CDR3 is CASSQDSYEQYF. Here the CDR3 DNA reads TGTGCCAGCAGCCAAGACAGCTACGAGCAGTACTTC. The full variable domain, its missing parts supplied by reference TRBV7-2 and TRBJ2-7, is GAGVSQSPSNKVTEKGKDVELRCDPISGHTALYWYRQSLGQGLEFLIYFQGNSAPDKSGLPSDRFSAERTGGSVSTLTIQRTQQEDSAVYLCASSQDSYEQYFGPGTRLTVT.

The CDR3: CASRGRLAGGTGELFF. The CDR3, as DNA: TGTGCCAGCCGGGGGAGACTAGCGGGAGGCACCGGGGAGCTGTTTTTT. This chain uses TRBV7-6 with TRBJ2-2, with TRBD2 identical over 13 bases. Germline V gene data show CDR1 as SGHVS and CDR2 as FNYEAQ. V was clipped by 8 bases and J by 4 bases; unmatched bases: 7. CDR3 length equals 16 residues.

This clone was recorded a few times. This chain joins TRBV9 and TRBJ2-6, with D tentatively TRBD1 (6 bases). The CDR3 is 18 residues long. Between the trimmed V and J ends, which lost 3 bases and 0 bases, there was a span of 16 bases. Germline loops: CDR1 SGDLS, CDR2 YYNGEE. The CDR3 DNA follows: TGTGCCAGCAGCGACCGGGACATGGAAGTCTCTGGGGCCAACGTCCTGACTTTC. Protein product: CASSDRDMEVSGANVLTF.

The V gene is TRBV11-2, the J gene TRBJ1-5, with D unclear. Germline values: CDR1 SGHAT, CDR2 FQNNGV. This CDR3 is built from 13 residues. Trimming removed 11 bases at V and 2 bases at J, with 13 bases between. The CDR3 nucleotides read TGTGCCTGCTCTCCCGGGGGCAATCAGCCCCAGCATTTT. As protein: CACSPGGNQPQHF.

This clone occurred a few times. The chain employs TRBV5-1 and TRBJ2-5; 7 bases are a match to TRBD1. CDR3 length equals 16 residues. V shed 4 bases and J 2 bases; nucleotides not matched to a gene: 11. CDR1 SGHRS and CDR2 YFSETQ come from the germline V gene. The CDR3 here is CASSLTAGTAQETQYF. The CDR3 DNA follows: TGCGCCAGCAGCCTGACCGCCGGGACAGCACAAGAGACCCAGTACTTC.

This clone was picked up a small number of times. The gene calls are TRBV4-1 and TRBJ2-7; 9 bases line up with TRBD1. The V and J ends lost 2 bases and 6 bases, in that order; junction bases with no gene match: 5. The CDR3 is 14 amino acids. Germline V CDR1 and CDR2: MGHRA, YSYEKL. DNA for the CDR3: TGCGCCAGCAGCCAAAACAGGGGGCAAGGCGAGCAGTACTTC. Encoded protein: CASSQNRGQGEQYF.

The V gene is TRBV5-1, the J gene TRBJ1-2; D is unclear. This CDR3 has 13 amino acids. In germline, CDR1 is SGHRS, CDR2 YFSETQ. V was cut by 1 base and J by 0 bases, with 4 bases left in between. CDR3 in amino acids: CASSLQTNYGYTF. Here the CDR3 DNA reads TGCGCCAGCAGCTTGCAGACTAACTATGGCTACACCTTC. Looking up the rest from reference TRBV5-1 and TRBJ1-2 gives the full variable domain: KAGVTQTPRYLIKTRGQQVTLSCSPISGHRSVSWYQQTPGQGLQFLFEYFSETQRNKGNFPGRFSGRQFSNSRSEMNVSTLELGDSALYLCASSLQTNYGYTFGSGTRLTVV.

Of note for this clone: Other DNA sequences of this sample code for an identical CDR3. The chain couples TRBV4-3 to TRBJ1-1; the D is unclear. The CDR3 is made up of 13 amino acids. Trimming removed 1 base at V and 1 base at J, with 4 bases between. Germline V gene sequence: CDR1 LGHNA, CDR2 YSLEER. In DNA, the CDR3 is TGCGCCAGCAGCCAAGGACAGAACACTGAAGCTTTCTTT. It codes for CASSQGQNTEAFF.

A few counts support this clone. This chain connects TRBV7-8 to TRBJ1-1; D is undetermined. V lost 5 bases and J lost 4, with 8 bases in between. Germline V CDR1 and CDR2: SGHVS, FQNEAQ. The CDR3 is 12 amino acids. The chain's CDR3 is CASSPYRTEAFF. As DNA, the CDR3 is TGTGCCAGCAGCCCCTACCGCACTGAAGCTTTCTTT.